Listed below are T cell receptor beta chains from one sample, sequenced in a study of blood T cell repertoires in COVID-19. Only in-frame clones appear in the TCRdb table, and some are missing; sequencing was by immunoSEQ multiplex PCR. The sample lists more than 250,000 clones; 65% to 85% were seen once. The sequenced sample consisted of peripheral blood. These receptors all stem from a woman between 50 and 59 years old with acute or convalescent COVID-19. Each CDR3 is given with its conserved first and last residue. A D gene is named only where the DNA matches it firmly. Expanded clones get a size class; other rows say once, few or many, or leave the size out.

V: TRBV25-1; D: -; size: -; J: TRBJ1-2; CDR3: CASSKTERNGYTF; DNA: TGTGCCTCGTCGAAGACAGAGCGCAATGGCTACACCTTC
V: TRBV7-2; D: -; size: -; J: TRBJ1-1; CDR3: CASSSDSRYAFF; DNA: TGTGCCAGCAGCTCGGACAGCCGGTATGCTTTCTTT
V: TRBV2; D: TRBD1; size: -; J: TRBJ1-6; CDR3: CASQSRRTGPNSPLHF; DNA: TGTGCCAGCCAGTCCCGACGGACAGGGCCTAATTCACCCCTCCACTTT
V: TRBV15; D: -; size: -; J: TRBJ2-7; CDR3: CATSRDGGGEQYF; DNA: TGTGCCACCAGCAGAGATGGGGGAGGCGAGCAGTACTTC
V: TRBV5-1; D: -; size: -; J: TRBJ1-2; CDR3: CASSLVGQYTNYGYTF; DNA: TGCGCCAGCAGCTTGGTCGGACAGTACACTAACTATGGCTACACCTTC
V: TRBV5-1; D: TRBD2; size: -; J: TRBJ2-1; CDR3: CASSFRTSGDNEQFF; DNA: TGCGCCAGCAGCTTTCGGACTAGCGGGGACAATGAGCAGTTCTTC
V: TRBV5-1; D: TRBD2; size: -; J: TRBJ2-1; CDR3: CASSLGGSSYNEQFF; DNA: TGCGCCAGCAGCTTGGGCGGGAGCTCCTACAATGAGCAGTTCTTC
V: TRBV24-1; D: -; size: -; J: TRBJ1-5; CDR3: CATSEPQGLSNQPQHF; DNA: TGTGCCACCAGTGAACCCCAGGGACTTAGCAATCAGCCCCAGCATTTT
V: TRBV12-5; D: TRBD2; size: -; J: TRBJ2-3; CDR3: CASGLTSGRADTQYF; DNA: TGTGCTAGTGGTTTGACTAGCGGGAGGGCAGATACGCAGTATTTT
V: TRBV2; D: TRBD2; size: once; J: TRBJ2-7; CDR3: CASTREAAGEQYF; DNA: TGTGCCAGCACCCGGGAGGCCGCGGGAGAGCAGTACTTC
V: TRBV5-1; D: TRBD2; size: -; J: TRBJ2-1; CDR3: CASSFLSGGFNEQFF; DNA: TGCGCCAGCAGCTTTTTATCGGGGGGGTTTAATGAGCAGTTCTTC
V: TRBV30; D: -; size: -; J: TRBJ1-2; CDR3: CARSRAGIRYGYTF; DNA: TGTGCCCGCTCCAGGGCAGGGATCCGATATGGCTACACCTTC
V: TRBV6-5; D: -; size: many; J: TRBJ1-1; CDR3: CASRSRGGRTTEAFF; DNA: TGTGCCAGCAGAAGCCGGGGCGGGAGGACCACTGAAGCTTTCTTT
V: TRBV3-1/TRBV3-2; D: -; size: -; J: TRBJ1-1; CDR3: CASSQEGAYTEAFF; DNA: TGTGCCAGCAGCCAAGAGGGGGCTTACACTGAAGCTTTCTTT
V: TRBV5-5; D: TRBD1; size: once; J: TRBJ1-2; CDR3: CASSNRDSSGYTF; DNA: TGTGCCAGCAGCAACCGGGACAGCTCTGGCTACACCTTC
V: TRBV5-1; D: TRBD2; size: -; J: TRBJ2-7; CDR3: CASSPGTSPVYEQYF; DNA: TGCGCCAGCAGCCCCGGGACTAGTCCTGTCTACGAGCAGTACTTC
V: TRBV19; D: TRBD1; size: -; J: TRBJ1-3; CDR3: CASSISEGAISGNTIYF; DNA: TGTGCCAGTAGTATCTCCGAGGGGGCTATCTCTGGAAACACCATATATTTT
V: TRBV7-2; D: -; size: few; J: TRBJ2-7; CDR3: CASSLFGSDYEQYF; DNA: TGTGCCAGCAGCTTATTTGGCTCCGACTACGAGCAGTACTTC
V: TRBV4-2; D: -; size: -; J: TRBJ1-5; CDR3: CASSQVLSNQPQHF; DNA: TGTGCCAGCAGCCAAGTATTGAGCAATCAGCCCCAGCATTTT
V: TRBV7-3; D: TRBD2; size: -; J: TRBJ2-1; CDR3: CASSFRSGTSGIEQFF; DNA: TGTGCCAGCAGCTTCCGGTCCGGGACTAGCGGTATCGAGCAGTTCTTC
V: TRBV10-2; D: -; size: -; J: TRBJ1-6; CDR3: CASSDGVPSPLHF; DNA: TGCGCCAGCAGTGACGGGGTACCTTCACCCCTCCACTTT
V: TRBV6-1; D: TRBD1; size: -; J: TRBJ1-4; CDR3: CASGPQGVGEKLFF; DNA: TGTGCCAGCGGACCCCAGGGGGTTGGTGAAAAACTGTTTTTT
V: TRBV7-2; D: TRBD1; size: few; J: TRBJ1-2; CDR3: CASSLDRDYGYTF; DNA: TGTGCCAGCAGCTTGGACAGGGACTATGGCTACACCTTC
V: TRBV6-5; D: -; size: -; J: TRBJ1-2; CDR3: CASTGPANYGYTF; DNA: TGTGCCAGCACAGGGCCCGCTAACTATGGCTACACCTTC
V: TRBV27; D: TRBD2; size: -; J: TRBJ2-3; CDR3: CASSSLAGEGTQYF; DNA: TGTGCCAGCAGTTCCTTAGCGGGAGAGGGAACGCAGTATTTT
V: TRBV11-1; D: TRBD2; size: -; J: TRBJ2-5; CDR3: CASSLWVDSGQGTQYF; DNA: TGTGCCAGCAGCTTATGGGTCGATAGCGGGCAGGGGACCCAGTACTTC
V: TRBV11-2; D: TRBD2; size: -; J: TRBJ2-1; CDR3: CASTARLAGGNNEQFF; DNA: TGTGCCAGCACAGCACGACTAGCGGGAGGGAACAATGAGCAGTTCTTC
V: TRBV2; D: TRBD1; size: -; J: TRBJ1-5; CDR3: CASSADRNSNQPQHF; DNA: TGTGCCAGCAGCGCGGACAGGAATAGCAATCAGCCCCAGCATTTT
V: TRBV30; D: -; size: -; J: TRBJ2-2; CDR3: CAWKTGFDTGELFF; DNA: TGTGCCTGGAAGACAGGCTTTGACACCGGGGAGCTGTTTTTT